This T cell receptor (beta chain) was identified during a study of T cell responses to AZD1222 COVID-19 vaccine. General observations from the study: There were vaccine-associated CD4 TCRs across spike, dominant at 160-218 and 743-854. Reportedly, nearly half of unique spike TCRs recognized epitopes outside B.1.351/B.1.1.7 mutations. Repertoires were collected only later (after the peak T cell response had occurred).

This clone has only one observation. Its target is not known. Method: immunoSEQ multiplex PCR; TCRdb's copy keeps in-frame clones and lacks some. Of about 64,000 clones listed, just over 90% are singletons. In germline, CDR1 is GTSNPN, CDR2 SVGIG (reference sequence). The CDR3 is 14 residues long. V was cut by 1 base and J by 2 bases, with 11 bases left in between. The sequence came from an adult who received the MenACWY meningococcal vaccine as a control. J is TRBJ2-5 and V is TRBV30; TRBD2 is a possible D gene (5 bases). Sequencing used peripheral blood, obtained 28 days after the second dose of the MenACWY control vaccine. This chain's CDR3 is CAWSGWELQETQYF. DNA of the CDR3: TGTGCCTGGAGTGGGTGGGAGCTACAAGAGACCCAGTACTTC.